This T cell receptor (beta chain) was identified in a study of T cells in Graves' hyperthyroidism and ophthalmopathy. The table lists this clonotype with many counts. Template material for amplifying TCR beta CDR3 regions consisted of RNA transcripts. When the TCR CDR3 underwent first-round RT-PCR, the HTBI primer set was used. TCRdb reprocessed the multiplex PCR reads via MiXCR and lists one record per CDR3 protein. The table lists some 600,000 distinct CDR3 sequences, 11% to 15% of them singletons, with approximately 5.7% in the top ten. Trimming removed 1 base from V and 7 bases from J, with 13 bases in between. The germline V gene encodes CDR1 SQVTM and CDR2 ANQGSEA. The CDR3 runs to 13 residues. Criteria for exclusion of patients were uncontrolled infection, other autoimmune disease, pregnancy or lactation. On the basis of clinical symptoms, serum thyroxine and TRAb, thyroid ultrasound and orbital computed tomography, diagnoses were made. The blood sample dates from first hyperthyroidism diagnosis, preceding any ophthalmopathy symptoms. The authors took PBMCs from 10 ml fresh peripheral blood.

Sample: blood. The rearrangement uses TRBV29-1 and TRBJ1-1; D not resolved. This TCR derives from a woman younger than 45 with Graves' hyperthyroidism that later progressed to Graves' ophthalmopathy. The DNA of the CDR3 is TGCAGCGTTGAAGGGGTAGCCGGGCTTGAAGCTTTCTTT. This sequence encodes CSVEGVAGLEAFF. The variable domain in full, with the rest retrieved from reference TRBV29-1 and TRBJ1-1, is SAVISQKPSRDICQRGTSLTIQCQVDSQVTMMFWYRQQPGQSLTLIATANQGSEATYESGFVIDKFPISRPNLTFSTLTVSNMSPEDSSIYLCSVEGVAGLEAFFGQGTRLTVV.